This is a list of T cell receptor beta chains from one sample in a study of T cell responses to AZD1222 COVID-19 vaccine. Using immunoSEQ multiplex PCR, the repertoire was profiled, and TCRdb retains in-frame clones only, with some absent. The sample shows some 150,000 clones, more than 80% of them seen only once. Sample: peripheral blood, taken 28 days after the second dose of the MenACWY control vaccine. All receptors come from an adult who received the MenACWY meningococcal vaccine as a control. Each CDR3 is given with its conserved first and last residue. Each record gives: V gene, clone size, D gene, J gene, CDR3 protein, CDR3 DNA. The D gene is left open where the match is weak. Rows may omit the clone size; those that give it use once, few, many or a size class.

V: TRBV6-5
size: .
D: .
J: TRBJ2-7
CDR3: CASSQAGLEQYF
DNA: TGTGCCAGCAGCCAAGCCGGCCTCGAGCAGTACTTC

V: TRBV3-1/TRBV3-2
size: .
D: .
J: TRBJ2-3
CDR3: CASSQMTADTQYF
DNA: TGTGCCAGCAGCCAAATGACAGCAGATACGCAGTATTTT

V: TRBV27
size: .
D: TRBD1
J: TRBJ1-5
CDR3: CASSRDRAEYQPQHF
DNA: TGTGCCAGCAGCCGCGACAGGGCGGAATATCAGCCCCAGCATTTT

V: TRBV7-2
size: .
D: TRBD2
J: TRBJ2-1
CDR3: CASILLAGGYYNEQFF
DNA: TGTGCCAGTATCTTACTAGCGGGAGGATACTACAATGAGCAGTTCTTC

V: TRBV30
size: few
D: .
J: TRBJ2-2
CDR3: CAWQGTYTGELFF
DNA: TGTGCCTGGCAGGGGACTTACACCGGGGAGCTGTTTTTT

V: TRBV29-1
size: .
D: .
J: TRBJ1-5
CDR3: CSVGARDQPQHF
DNA: TGCAGCGTTGGGGCCAGAGACCAGCCCCAGCATTTT

V: TRBV7-9
size: .
D: .
J: TRBJ1-1
CDR3: CASSFSNTEAFF
DNA: TGTGCCAGCAGCTTCTCAAACACTGAAGCTTTCTTT

V: TRBV13
size: .
D: TRBD1
J: TRBJ2-7
CDR3: CASSVGGQGLEQYF
DNA: TGTGCCAGCAGCGTGGGGGGACAGGGCCTCGAGCAGTACTTC

V: TRBV2
size: .
D: TRBD1
J: TRBJ1-5
CDR3: CASAYWTGAQYSNQPQHF
DNA: TGTGCCAGCGCCTATTGGACAGGAGCGCAATATAGCAATCAGCCCCAGCATTTT

V: TRBV6-5
size: .
D: .
J: TRBJ2-1
CDR3: CASSYLRPSNEQFF
DNA: TGTGCCAGCAGTTACCTCCGCCCCTCAAATGAGCAGTTCTTC

V: TRBV10-3
size: few
D: .
J: TRBJ2-5
CDR3: CAISDEGRRKETQYF
DNA: TGTGCCATCAGTGACGAGGGCCGGAGAAAAGAGACCCAGTACTTC

V: TRBV19
size: .
D: TRBD1
J: TRBJ1-1
CDR3: CASSMDRGAPEAFF
DNA: TGTGCCAGTAGTATGGACAGGGGGGCACCTGAAGCTTTCTTT

V: TRBV27
size: .
D: .
J: TRBJ2-7
CDR3: CASSPTPGDTYEQYF
DNA: TGTGCCAGCAGTCCCACCCCCGGGGATACCTACGAGCAGTACTTC

V: TRBV19
size: .
D: .
J: TRBJ1-3
CDR3: CASSPKRAGRNTIYF
DNA: TGTGCCAGTAGTCCGAAACGGGCAGGGAGAAACACCATATATTTT

V: TRBV9
size: .
D: .
J: TRBJ2-1
CDR3: CASSVSLGAPDNEQFF
DNA: TGTGCCAGCAGCGTATCCCTTGGGGCCCCAGACAATGAGCAGTTCTTC

V: TRBV6-6
size: .
D: TRBD2
J: TRBJ2-6
CDR3: CATSGGASGANVLTF
DNA: TGTGCCACCTCCGGGGGGGCCTCTGGGGCCAACGTCCTGACTTTC

V: TRBV7-9
size: once
D: .
J: TRBJ2-7
CDR3: CASSGLSGDRPHEQYF
DNA: TGTGCCAGCAGCGGTCTAAGCGGGGACAGGCCCCACGAGCAGTACTTC

V: TRBV10-3
size: .
D: .
J: TRBJ1-1
CDR3: CAISESLGKGMNTEAFF
DNA: TGTGCCATCAGTGAGTCGTTGGGGAAAGGGATGAACACTGAAGCTTTCTTT

V: TRBV10-3
size: .
D: .
J: TRBJ2-7
CDR3: CAISVGHPSYEQYF
DNA: TGTGCCATCAGTGTTGGGCATCCCTCCTACGAGCAGTACTTC

V: TRBV5-6
size: .
D: .
J: TRBJ1-2
CDR3: CASTLGRIYGYTF
DNA: TGTGCCAGCACCCTGGGACGGATCTATGGCTACACCTTC

V: TRBV19
size: .
D: .
J: TRBJ1-3
CDR3: CATGQYSGNTIYF
DNA: TGTGCCACTGGACAGTACTCTGGAAACACCATATATTTT

V: TRBV5-1
size: .
D: .
J: TRBJ1-6
CDR3: CASSYDGSSYNSPLHF
DNA: TGCGCCAGCAGCTACGACGGTAGCTCCTATAATTCACCCCTCCACTTT

V: TRBV28
size: once
D: TRBD1
J: TRBJ1-5
CDR3: CASGFLLTGFSQPQHF
DNA: TGTGCCAGCGGATTCCTTCTGACAGGGTTCTCTCAGCCCCAGCATTTT

V: TRBV28
size: once
D: .
J: TRBJ2-1
CDR3: CASSPTSRSSYNEQFF
DNA: TGTGCCAGCAGTCCTACATCACGGAGCTCCTACAATGAGCAGTTCTTC